This TCR beta chain was profiled in a study of blood T cell repertoires in COVID-19. Study summary: COVID-19 samples, acute and convalescent, were from the United States, Italy and Spain. Nucleic acid was either cDNA or gDNA, and it came from T cells, B-cell-depleted T cells, or PBMCs.

From germline, CDR1 is SNHLY and CDR2 FYNNEI. The germline V and J ends were trimmed by 0 bases and 0 bases, with 5 bases remaining between them. This CDR3 spans 14 amino acids. Authors' analysis steps: Quantification of nucleated cells was approximated via reference gene primer amplification. Using immunoSEQ multiplex PCR, the repertoire was profiled, and TCRdb retains in-frame clones only, with some absent. V and J calls and clone size are copied from that table; D and trimming were computed from the DNA. The sample has 80,000 to 90,000 clones; 75% to 90% are singletons. J is TRBJ1-1 and V is TRBV2; D gene uncertain. The clonotype originates from an elderly man with active or convalescent COVID-19. Sample: peripheral blood. Here the CDR3 DNA reads TGTGCCAGCAGTGAAGCCGGGATGAACACTGAAGCTTTCTTT. This encodes CASSEAGMNTEAFF.